These 4 T cell receptor beta chains share one sample of origin, sequenced in a study of early T cells in non-severe SARS-CoV-2 infection. TCRdb reanalysed the 5' RACE reads using MiXCR and keeps one entry per CDR3 protein. The data contain tens of thousands of distinct CDR3 sequences, roughly 10% of them seen just once; the ten biggest clones take up under 3%. The sequenced sample was whole blood, obtained at baseline. The receptors here all came from an adult who was a healthcare worker with PCR-confirmed SARS-CoV-2 infection or an uninfected control (not recorded which).

V and J are TRBV6-5 and TRBJ2-7; 8 bases are shared with TRBD2. CDR3 size: 14 residues. From germline, CDR1 is MNHEY and CDR2 SVGAGI. Trimming cost V 8 bases and J 6 bases; bases outside gene matches: 12. The CDR3 sequence: CASRSPGGAGEQYF. The DNA of the CDR3 is TGTGCCAGCCGGTCCCCCGGGGGGGCGGGCGAGCAGTACTTC.

This clonotype was recorded a few times. V is TRBV7-6 and J is TRBJ1-1, with D unclear. The CDR3 consists of 13 residues. Trimming took off 3 bases at V and 8 bases at J, with 13 bases between the two ends. Per germline, CDR1 SGHVS and CDR2 FNYEAQ. CDR3 sequence (DNA): TGTGCCAGCAGCTTCCGGGTGTTTAGCGAAGCTTTCTTT. It codes for CASSFRVFSEAFF.

This clonotype was seen at least ten times. The chain uses TRBV6-2 or TRBV6-3 and TRBJ2-1, with TRBD2 matching 13 bases. There are 16 residues in the CDR3. Germline CDR1 MNHEY, CDR2 SVGEGT. V trimming: 5 bases; J trimming: 5 bases; junction bases outside the gene matches: 6. CDR3 in DNA: TGTGCCAGCAGTGCCCGGACTAGCGGGGGAAACAATGAGCAGTTCTTC. Its translation: CASSARTSGGNNEQFF.

This clonotype was observed a handful of times. J is TRBJ2-1 and V is TRBV7-8; D could derive from TRBD1 or TRBD2 (6 bases each). CDR1 is SGHVS, CDR2 FQNEAQ, per germline. Between the trimmed V and J ends, which lost 0 bases and 13 bases, there was a span of 13 bases. CDR3 size: 13 residues. The CDR3, as DNA: TGTGCCAGCAGCTTAGCGGGGGGCGGGTTACAGTTCTTC. The encoded protein is CASSLAGGGLQFF.